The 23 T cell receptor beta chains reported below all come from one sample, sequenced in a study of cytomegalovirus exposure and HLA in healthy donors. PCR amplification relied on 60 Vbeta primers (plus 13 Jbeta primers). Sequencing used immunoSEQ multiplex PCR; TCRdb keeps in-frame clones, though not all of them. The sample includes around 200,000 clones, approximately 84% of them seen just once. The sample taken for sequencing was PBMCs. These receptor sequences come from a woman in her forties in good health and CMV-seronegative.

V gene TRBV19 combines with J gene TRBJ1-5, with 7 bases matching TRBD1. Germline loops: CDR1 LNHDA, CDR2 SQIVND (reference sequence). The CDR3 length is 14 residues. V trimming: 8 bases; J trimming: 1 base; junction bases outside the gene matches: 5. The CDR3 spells CASSRQGSNQPQHF. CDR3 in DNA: TGTGCCAGTTCACGACAGGGAAGCAATCAGCCCCAGCATTTT.

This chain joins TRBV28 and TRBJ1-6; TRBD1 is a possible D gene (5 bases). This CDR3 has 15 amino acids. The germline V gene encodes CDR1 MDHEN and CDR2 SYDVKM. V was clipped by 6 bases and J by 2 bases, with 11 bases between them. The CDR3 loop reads CASRDGGAYNSPLHF. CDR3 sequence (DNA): TGTGCCAGCAGAGACGGGGGGGCCTATAATTCACCCCTCCACTTT.

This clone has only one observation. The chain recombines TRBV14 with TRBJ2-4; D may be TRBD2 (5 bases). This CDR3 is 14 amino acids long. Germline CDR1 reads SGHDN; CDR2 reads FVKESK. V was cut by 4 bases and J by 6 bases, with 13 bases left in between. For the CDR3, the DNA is TGTGCCAGCAGCCTGTCGGTCCTAGCAAACATTCAGTACTTC. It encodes CASSLSVLANIQYF.

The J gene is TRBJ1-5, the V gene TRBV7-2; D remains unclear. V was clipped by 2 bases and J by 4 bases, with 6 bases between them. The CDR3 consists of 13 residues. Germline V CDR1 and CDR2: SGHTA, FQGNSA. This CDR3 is CASSLIDNQPQHF. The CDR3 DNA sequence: TGTGCCAGCAGCTTAATAGATAATCAGCCCCAGCATTTT.

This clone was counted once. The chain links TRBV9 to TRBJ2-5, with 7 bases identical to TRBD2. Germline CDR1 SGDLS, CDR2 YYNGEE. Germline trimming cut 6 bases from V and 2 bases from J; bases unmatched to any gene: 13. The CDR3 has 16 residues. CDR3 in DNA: TGTGCCAGCACAAGGACCGGGACTATTTTTCAAGAGACCCAGTACTTC. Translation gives CASTRTGTIFQETQYF. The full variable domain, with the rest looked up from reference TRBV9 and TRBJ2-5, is DSGVTQTPKHLITATGQRVTLRCSPRSGDLSVYWYQQSLDQGLQFLIQYYNGEERAKGNILERFSAQQFPDLHSELNLSSLELGDSALYFCASTRTGTIFQETQYFGPGTRLLVL.

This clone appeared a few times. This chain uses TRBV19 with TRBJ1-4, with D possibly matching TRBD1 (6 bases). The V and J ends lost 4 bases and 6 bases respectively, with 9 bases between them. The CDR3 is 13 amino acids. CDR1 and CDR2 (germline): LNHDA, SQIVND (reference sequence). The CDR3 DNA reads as TGTGCCAGTAGTAACCAGGGGTATGAAAAACTGTTTTTT. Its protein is CASSNQGYEKLFF.

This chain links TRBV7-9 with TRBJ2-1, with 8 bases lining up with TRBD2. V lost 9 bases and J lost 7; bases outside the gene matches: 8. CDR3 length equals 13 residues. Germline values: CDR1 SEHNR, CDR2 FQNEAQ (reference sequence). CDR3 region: CARGGGGPNEQFF. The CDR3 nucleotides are TGTGCCAGGGGGGGCGGGGGGCCGAATGAGCAGTTCTTC. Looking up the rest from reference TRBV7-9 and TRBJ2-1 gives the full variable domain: DTGVSQNPRHKITKRGQNVTFRCDPISEHNRLYWYRQTLGQGPEFLTYFQNEAQLEKSRLLSDRFSAERPKGSFSTLEIQRTEQGDSAMYLCARGGGGPNEQFFGPGTRLTVL.

CDR3 residues: CASSGGGMGQPQHF. CDR3 nucleotide sequence: TGTGCCAGCAGCGGGGGGGGAATGGGTCAGCCCCAGCATTTT. The rearrangement links TRBV7-9 to TRBJ1-5, with a weak D call TRBD1 (5 bases). Trimming removed 5 bases from V and 6 bases from J, with 14 bases in between. Germline CDR1 reads SEHNR; CDR2 reads FQNEAQ (reference sequence). The CDR3 runs 14 residues.

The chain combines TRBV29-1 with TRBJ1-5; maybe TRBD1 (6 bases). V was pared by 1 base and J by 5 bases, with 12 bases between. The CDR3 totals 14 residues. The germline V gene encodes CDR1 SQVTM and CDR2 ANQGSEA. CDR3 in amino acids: CSVEGGPGDQPQHF. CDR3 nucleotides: TGCAGCGTTGAAGGGGGGCCCGGGGATCAGCCCCAGCATTTT.

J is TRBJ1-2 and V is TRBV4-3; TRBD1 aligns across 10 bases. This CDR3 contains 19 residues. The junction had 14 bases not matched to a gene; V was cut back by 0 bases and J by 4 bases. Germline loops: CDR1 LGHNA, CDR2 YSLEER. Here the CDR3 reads CASSQDLGVMDRGVYGYTF. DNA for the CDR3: TGCGCCAGCAGCCAAGATCTTGGTGTTATGGACAGGGGGGTCTATGGCTACACCTTC.

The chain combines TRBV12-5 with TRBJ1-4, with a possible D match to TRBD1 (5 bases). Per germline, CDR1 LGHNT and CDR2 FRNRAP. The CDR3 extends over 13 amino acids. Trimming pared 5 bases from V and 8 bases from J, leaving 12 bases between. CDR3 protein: CASGPLGGEKLFF. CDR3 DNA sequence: TGTGCTAGTGGTCCACTCGGGGGGGAAAAACTGTTTTTT.

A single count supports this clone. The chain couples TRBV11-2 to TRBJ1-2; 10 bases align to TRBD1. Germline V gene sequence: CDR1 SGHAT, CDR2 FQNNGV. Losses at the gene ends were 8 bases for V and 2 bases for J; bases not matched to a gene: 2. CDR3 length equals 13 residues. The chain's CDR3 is CASGTGANYGYTF. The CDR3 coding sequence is TGTGCCAGCGGGACAGGGGCAAACTATGGCTACACCTTC.

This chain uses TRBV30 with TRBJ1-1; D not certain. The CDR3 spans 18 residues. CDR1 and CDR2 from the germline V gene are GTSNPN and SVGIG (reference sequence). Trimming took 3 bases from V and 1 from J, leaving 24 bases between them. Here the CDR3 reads CAWSATRVTGIANTEAFF. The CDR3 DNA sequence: TGTGCCTGGAGCGCGACAAGAGTAACGGGGATAGCGAACACTGAAGCTTTCTTT.

CDR3 protein: CATSRNTEAFF. CDR3 nucleotides: TGTGCCACCAGCCGTAACACTGAAGCTTTCTTT. The V and J genes are TRBV15 and TRBJ1-1, with unresolved D. The CDR3 loop spans 11 amino acids. V shed 5 bases and J shed 2 bases, with 3 bases lying between them. The V gene's germline CDR1 is LNHNV and CDR2 YYDKDF (reference sequence). The full variable domain, its missing parts supplied by reference TRBV15 and TRBJ1-1, is DAMVIQNPRYQVTQFGKPVTLSCSQTLNHNVMYWYQQKSSQAPKLLFHYYDKDFNNEADTPDNFQSRRPNTSFCFLDIRSPGLGDTAMYLCATSRNTEAFFGQGTRLTVV.

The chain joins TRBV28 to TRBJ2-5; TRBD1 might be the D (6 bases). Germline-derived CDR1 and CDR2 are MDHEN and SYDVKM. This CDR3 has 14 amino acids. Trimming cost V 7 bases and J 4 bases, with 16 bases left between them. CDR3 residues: CASKVGGDGETQYF. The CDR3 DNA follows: TGTGCCAGCAAGGTTGGGGGCGATGGAGAGACCCAGTACTTC. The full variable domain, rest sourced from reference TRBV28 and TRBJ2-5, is DVKVTQSSRYLVKRTGEKVFLECVQDMDHENMFWYRQDPGLGLRLIYFSYDVKMKEKGDIPEGYSVSREKKERFSLILESASTNQTSMYLCASKVGGDGETQYFGPGTRLLVL.

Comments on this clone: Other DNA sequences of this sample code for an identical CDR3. The CDR3 loop reads CASSRNRDGGEKLFF. The CDR3 coding sequence is TGTGCCAGCAGTCGGAACAGGGATGGAGGTGAAAAACTGTTTTTT. The gene calls are TRBV6-5 and TRBJ1-4, with a tentative D call TRBD1 (6 bases). The CDR3 extends over 15 amino acids. Germline CDR1 is MNHEY and CDR2 is SVGAGI. V was cut by 5 bases and J by 7 bases, with 17 bases left in between.

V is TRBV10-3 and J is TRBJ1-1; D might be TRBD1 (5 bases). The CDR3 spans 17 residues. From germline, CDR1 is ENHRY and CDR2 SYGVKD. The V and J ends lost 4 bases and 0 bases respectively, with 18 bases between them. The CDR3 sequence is CAISARGEVRMNTEAFF. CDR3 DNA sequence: TGTGCCATCAGTGCTAGGGGTGAGGTGAGGATGAACACTGAAGCTTTCTTT.

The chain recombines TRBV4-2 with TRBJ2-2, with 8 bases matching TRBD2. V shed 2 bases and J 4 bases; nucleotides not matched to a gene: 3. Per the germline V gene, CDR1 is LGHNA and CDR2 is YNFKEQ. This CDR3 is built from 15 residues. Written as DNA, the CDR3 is TGTGCCAGCAGCCAACCGGGGGGGCGCACCGGGGAGCTGTTTTTT. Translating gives CASSQPGGRTGELFF.

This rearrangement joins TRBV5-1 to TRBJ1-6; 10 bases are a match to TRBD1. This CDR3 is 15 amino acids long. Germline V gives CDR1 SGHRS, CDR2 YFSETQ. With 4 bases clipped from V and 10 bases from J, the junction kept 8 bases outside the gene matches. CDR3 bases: TGCGCCAGCAGCGGGGACAGGGGTGGAGGCTCACCCCTCCACTTT. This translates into CASSGDRGGGSPLHF. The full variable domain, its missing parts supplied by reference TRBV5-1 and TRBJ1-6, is KAGVTQTPRYLIKTRGQQVTLSCSPISGHRSVSWYQQTPGQGLQFLFEYFSETQRNKGNFPGRFSGRQFSNSRSEMNVSTLELGDSALYLCASSGDRGGGSPLHFGNGTRLTVT.

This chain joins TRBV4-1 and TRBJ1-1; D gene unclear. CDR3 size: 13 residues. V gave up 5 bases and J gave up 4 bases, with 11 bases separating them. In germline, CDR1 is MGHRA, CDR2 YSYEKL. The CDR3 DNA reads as TGCGCCAGCAGCTCTCTTACTTCCACTGAAGCTTTCTTT. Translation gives CASSSLTSTEAFF.

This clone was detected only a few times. CDR3 sequence reads: CASSQADRAEKLFF. Written as DNA, the CDR3 is TGCGCCAGCAGCCAAGCGGACAGGGCAGAAAAACTGTTTTTT. The chain joins TRBV4-1 to TRBJ1-4, with TRBD1 matching over 8 bases. The germline CDR1 and CDR2 sequences are MGHRA and YSYEKL. With V trimmed by 1 base and J by 8 bases, 3 bases remained unmatched. This CDR3 comprises 14 residues.

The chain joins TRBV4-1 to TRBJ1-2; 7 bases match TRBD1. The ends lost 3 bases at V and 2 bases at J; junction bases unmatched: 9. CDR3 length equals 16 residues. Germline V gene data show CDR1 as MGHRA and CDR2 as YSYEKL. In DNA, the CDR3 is TGCGCCAGCAGCCAGCCCCGGTCAGGGGGAAACTATGGCTACACCTTC. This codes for CASSQPRSGGNYGYTF.

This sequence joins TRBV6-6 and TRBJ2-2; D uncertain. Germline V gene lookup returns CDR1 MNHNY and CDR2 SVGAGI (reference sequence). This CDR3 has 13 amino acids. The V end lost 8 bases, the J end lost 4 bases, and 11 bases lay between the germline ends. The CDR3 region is CASLANPTGELFF. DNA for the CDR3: TGTGCCAGCTTGGCAAACCCCACCGGGGAGCTGTTTTTT.